The present TCR beta chain was sequenced within a study of neurological immune-mediated disorders. The CDR3 has 15 amino acids. The V gene end was trimmed by 0 bases and the J gene end by 5 bases; junction bases not matched to a gene: 3. Per germline, CDR1 SGHTA and CDR2 FQGNSA. Study-wide findings and caveats: Neither clinical nor MRI features showed any association with the multiple sclerosis repertoire cluster, and the authors stated that larger cohorts are needed. Levels of TCR clonal expansion peaked in HTLV-1-associated myelopathy and reached their lowest in multiple sclerosis, under those of healthy controls.

Time point described: longitudinal time-point 2. This clonotype was found many times. Its specificity is unknown. Template-switch 5'RACE cDNA synthesis added a 10-nucleotide unique molecular identifier. Sequencing runs each yielded over 170 million TCR-beta sequences from 15-18 subjects. TCRdb recomputed calls from the 5' RACE reads with MiXCR, one row per CDR3 protein. Of tens of thousands of distinct CDR3 sequences listed, 5.8% are singletons. This clonotype originated in an older woman with multiple sclerosis. Sequencing was done on a sample of PBMCs. This rearrangement joins TRBV7-2 to TRBJ2-2, with TRBD2 identical over 7 bases. CDR3 sequence (DNA): TGTGCCAGCAGCTTAGCGGGGGGGTCTACCGGGGAGCTGTTTTTT. Protein product: CASSLAGGSTGELFF.